This is a list of T cell receptor beta chains from one sample in a study of regulatory T cells in long-lasting Graves disease. TCRdb fed the multiplex PCR reads into MiXCR, producing one record per CDR3 protein. The table has 360,000 or so distinct CDR3 sequences, 20% to 25% seen once. The sample here was peripheral blood mononuclear cells (PBMCs), taken when the disease was refractory, from a patient treated with antithyroid drugs. The receptor set was obtained from a woman in her forties with Graves disease. Each CDR3 is given without its conserved first and last residue.

CDR3 protein: AWSAAEGPQH
V gene: TRBV30
J gene: TRBJ1-5

CDR3 protein: ASSQAPTSGSGLETQY
V gene: TRBV3-1
J gene: TRBJ2-5

CDR3 protein: SVRSDSNYEQY
V gene: TRBV29-1
J gene: TRBJ2-7

CDR3 protein: ASSPWVAGPGNEQF
V gene: TRBV27
J gene: TRBJ2-1

CDR3 protein: ASSFRTGGSRANVLT
V gene: TRBV7-9
J gene: TRBJ2-6

CDR3 protein: ASSFGVGTDTQY
V gene: TRBV11-2
J gene: TRBJ2-3

CDR3 protein: ASSRWTGTSGNTIY
V gene: TRBV12-3/TRBV12-4
J gene: TRBJ1-3

CDR3 protein: ASTSDRFTSY
V gene: TRBV28
J gene: TRBJ2-7

CDR3 protein: ASIENGYPNTGELF
V gene: TRBV2
J gene: TRBJ2-2

CDR3 protein: ASRSDRATNEKLF
V gene: TRBV6-1
J gene: TRBJ1-4

CDR3 protein: ASSRDFKSSEQY
V gene: TRBV3-1
J gene: TRBJ2-7

CDR3 protein: ASSPGQGLACQHLEAF
V gene: TRBV9
J gene: TRBJ1-1

CDR3 protein: ASSHRDRGHEKLF
V gene: TRBV11-2
J gene: TRBJ1-4

CDR3 protein: ASSLAGVSETQY
V gene: TRBV28
J gene: TRBJ2-5

CDR3 protein: SGRGTYEQY
V gene: TRBV20-1
J gene: TRBJ2-7

CDR3 protein: ASRLPRVTYGYT
V gene: TRBV6-1
J gene: TRBJ1-2

CDR3 protein: ASSLLAEPANTGELF
V gene: TRBV7-8
J gene: TRBJ2-2

CDR3 protein: ASSLDSPGNTIY
V gene: TRBV6-1
J gene: TRBJ1-3

CDR3 protein: ASSPNFGTAASNQPQH
V gene: TRBV28
J gene: TRBJ1-5

CDR3 protein: SASRADNEKLF
V gene: TRBV20-1
J gene: TRBJ1-4

CDR3 protein: ASREGANTGELF
V gene: TRBV5-1
J gene: TRBJ2-2